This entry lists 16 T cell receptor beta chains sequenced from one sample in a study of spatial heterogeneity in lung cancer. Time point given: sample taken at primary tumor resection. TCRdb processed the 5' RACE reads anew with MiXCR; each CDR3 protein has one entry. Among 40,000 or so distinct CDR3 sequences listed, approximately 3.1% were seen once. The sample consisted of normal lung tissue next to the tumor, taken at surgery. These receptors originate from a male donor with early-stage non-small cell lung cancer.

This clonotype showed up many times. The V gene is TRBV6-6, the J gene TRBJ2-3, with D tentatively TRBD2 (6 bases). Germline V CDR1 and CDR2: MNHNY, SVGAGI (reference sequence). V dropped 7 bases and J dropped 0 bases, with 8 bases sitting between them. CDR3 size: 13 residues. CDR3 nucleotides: TGTGCCAGCAAAGCGGGTAGCACAGATACGCAGTATTTT. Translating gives CASKAGSTDTQYF.

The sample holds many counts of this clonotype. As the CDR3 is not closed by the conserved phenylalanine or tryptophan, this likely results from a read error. The CDR3 here is CSAVGHWNTEAFS. CDR3 DNA: TGCAGTGCCGTGGGACATTGGAACACTGAAGCTTTCTCT. The chain has TRBV20-1 and TRBJ1-1, with a weak D call TRBD1 (6 bases). The V gene lost 6 bases and the J gene lost 1 base, with 12 bases spanning the gap. There are 13 residues in the CDR3. Germline V gene lookup returns CDR1 DFQATT and CDR2 SNEGSKA (reference sequence).

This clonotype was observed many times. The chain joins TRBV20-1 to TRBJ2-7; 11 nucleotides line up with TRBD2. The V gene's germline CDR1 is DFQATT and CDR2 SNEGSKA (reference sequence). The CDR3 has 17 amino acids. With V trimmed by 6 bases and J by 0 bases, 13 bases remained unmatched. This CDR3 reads CSAFRFASGRFSYEQYF. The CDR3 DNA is TGCAGTGCCTTCCGCTTTGCTAGCGGGAGGTTCTCCTACGAGCAGTACTTC.

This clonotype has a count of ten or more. CDR3 DNA sequence: TGTGCCACCAGAGCGGGGGGTTCAGATACGCAGTATTTT. Translating gives CATRAGGSDTQYF. The chain carries TRBV24-1 and TRBJ2-3; the match to TRBD2 covers 9 bases. The CDR3 consists of 13 residues. From germline, CDR1 is KGHDR and CDR2 SFDVKD. J gave up 4 bases and V 7 bases, and 2 bases lay outside the gene matches.

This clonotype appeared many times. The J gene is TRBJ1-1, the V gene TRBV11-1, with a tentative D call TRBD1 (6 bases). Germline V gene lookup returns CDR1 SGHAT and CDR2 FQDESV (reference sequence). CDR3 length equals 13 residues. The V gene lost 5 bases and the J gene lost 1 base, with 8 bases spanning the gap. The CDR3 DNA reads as TGTGCCAGCAGCCGGACAGAGAACACTGAAGCTTTCTTT. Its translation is CASSRTENTEAFF.

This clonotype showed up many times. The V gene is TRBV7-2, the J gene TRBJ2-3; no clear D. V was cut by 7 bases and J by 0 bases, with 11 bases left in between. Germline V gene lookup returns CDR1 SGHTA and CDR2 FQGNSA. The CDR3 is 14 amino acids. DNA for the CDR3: TGTGCCAGCAAAACGGCCCTTAGCACAGATACGCAGTATTTT. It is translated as CASKTALSTDTQYF.

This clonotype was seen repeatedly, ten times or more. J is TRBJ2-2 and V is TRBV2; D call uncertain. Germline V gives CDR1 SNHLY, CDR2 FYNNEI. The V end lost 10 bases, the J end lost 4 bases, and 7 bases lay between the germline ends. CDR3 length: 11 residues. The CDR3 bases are TGTGCCACCACCATCACCGGGGAGCTGTTTTTT. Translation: CATTITGELFF.

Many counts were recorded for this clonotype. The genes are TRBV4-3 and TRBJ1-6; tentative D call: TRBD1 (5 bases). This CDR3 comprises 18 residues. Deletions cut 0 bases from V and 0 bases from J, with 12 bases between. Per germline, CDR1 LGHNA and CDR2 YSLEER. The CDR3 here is CASSQDWGSFSYNSPLHF. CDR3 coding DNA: TGCGCCAGCAGCCAAGACTGGGGCAGTTTCTCCTATAATTCACCCCTCCACTTT.

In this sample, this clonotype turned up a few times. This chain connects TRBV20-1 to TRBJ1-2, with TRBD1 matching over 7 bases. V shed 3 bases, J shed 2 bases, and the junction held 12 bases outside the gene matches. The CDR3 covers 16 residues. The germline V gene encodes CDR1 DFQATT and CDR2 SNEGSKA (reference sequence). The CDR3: CSARRLSEGANYGYTF. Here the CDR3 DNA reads TGCAGTGCTAGGCGCCTCTCAGAGGGGGCGAACTATGGCTACACCTTC.

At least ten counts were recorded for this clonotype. The CDR3: CASRKAGTLHF. In DNA, the CDR3 is TGTGCCAGCAGGAAAGCCGGGACCCTCCACTTT. The chain recombines TRBV6-5 with TRBJ1-6; D is ambiguous. V was cut by 6 bases and J by 14 bases, with 11 bases left in between. The V gene's germline CDR1 is MNHEY and CDR2 SVGAGI. The CDR3 covers 11 residues.

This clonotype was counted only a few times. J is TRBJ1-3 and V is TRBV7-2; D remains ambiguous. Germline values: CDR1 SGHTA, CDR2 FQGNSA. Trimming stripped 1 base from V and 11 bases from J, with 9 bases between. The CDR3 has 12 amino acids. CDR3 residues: CASSLGSGPIYF. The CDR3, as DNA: TGTGCCAGCAGCTTAGGGTCCGGGCCCATATATTTT. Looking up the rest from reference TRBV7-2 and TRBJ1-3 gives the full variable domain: GAGVSQSPSNKVTEKGKDVELRCDPISGHTALYWYRQSLGQGLEFLIYFQGNSAPDKSGLPSDRFSAERTGGSVSTLTIQRTQQEDSAVYLCASSLGSGPIYFGEGSWLTVV.

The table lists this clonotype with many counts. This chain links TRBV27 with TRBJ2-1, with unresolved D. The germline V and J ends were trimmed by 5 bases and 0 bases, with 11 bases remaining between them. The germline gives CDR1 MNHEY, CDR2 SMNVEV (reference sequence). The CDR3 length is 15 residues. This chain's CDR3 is CASSPQESSYNEQFF. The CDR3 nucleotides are TGTGCCAGCAGTCCCCAGGAAAGCTCCTACAATGAGCAGTTCTTC.

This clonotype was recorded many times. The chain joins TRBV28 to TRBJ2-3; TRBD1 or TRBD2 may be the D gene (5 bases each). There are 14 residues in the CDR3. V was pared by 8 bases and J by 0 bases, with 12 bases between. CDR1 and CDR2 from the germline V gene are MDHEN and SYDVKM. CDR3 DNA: TGTGCCAGCGCCCTTCGGGACAGCACAGATACGCAGTATTTT. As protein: CASALRDSTDTQYF.

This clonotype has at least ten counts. The CDR3 here is CASRPGQQETQYF. Written as DNA, the CDR3 is TGTGCCAGCAGGCCAGGACAGCAAGAGACCCAGTACTTC. The chain combines TRBV12-3 or TRBV12-4 with TRBJ2-5, with TRBD1 as a possible D gene (6 bases). V was cut by 6 bases and J by 2 bases, with 10 bases left in between. The CDR3 sequence is 13 residues long.

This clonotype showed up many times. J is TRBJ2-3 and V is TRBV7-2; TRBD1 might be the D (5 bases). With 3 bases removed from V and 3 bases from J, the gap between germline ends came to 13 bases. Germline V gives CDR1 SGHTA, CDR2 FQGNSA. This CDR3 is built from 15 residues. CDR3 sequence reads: CASSLGLPGTDTQYF. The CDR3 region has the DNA TGTGCCAGCAGCTTGGGCCTCCCAGGGACAGATACGCAGTATTTT.

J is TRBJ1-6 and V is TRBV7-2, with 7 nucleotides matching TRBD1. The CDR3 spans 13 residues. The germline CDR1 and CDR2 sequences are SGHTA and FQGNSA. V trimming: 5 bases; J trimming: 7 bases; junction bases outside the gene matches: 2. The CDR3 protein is CASSPDRNSPLHF. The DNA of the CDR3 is TGTGCCAGCAGCCCGGACAGGAATTCACCCCTCCACTTT.